A single sample is the source of the 26 T cell receptor beta chains below, sequenced in a study of identical twins (TCRdb year 2016). The library was built by means of 5' RACE. The sequencer was an Illumina HiSeq 2000. TCRdb reprocessed the public reads (quality trimming at Q25 with fastp, clone calling with MiXCR) and kept in-frame beta chains. CDR3 protein sequences are deduplicated, and each keeps its most common genes and DNA. The sample has 1.5 million or so distinct CDR3 sequences on record, roughly 35% of them singletons. The top ten hold around 0.3% of the sample. Sequenced sample: cord blood. These receptors were collected from a newborn girl in good health.

CDR3 in DNA: TGTGCCAGCAGCTTAGGTCCCTCGGGGAGCTCCTACAATGAGCAGTTCTTC. Encoded protein: CASSLGPSGSSYNEQFF. The chain links TRBV7-9 to TRBJ2-1, with D possibly being TRBD2 (5 bases). With 1 base removed from V and 0 bases from J, the gap between germline ends came to 13 bases. Looked up from germline, CDR1 is SEHNR and CDR2 is FQNEAQ (reference sequence). The CDR3 has 17 amino acids.

As regards this clonotype: A much larger clone sits a single nucleotide away, making a read error possible. The V call is TRBV12-3 or TRBV12-4, the J call TRBJ2-7; D is perhaps TRBD1 (6 bases). CDR3 length: 15 amino acids. CDR3 nucleotide sequence: TGTGCCAGCAGTTTTCGGACAGTCTCCTCCTGCGAGCAGTACTTC. Translating it yields CASSFRTVSSCEQYF.

The chain links TRBV15 to TRBJ2-5; D not resolved. CDR1 and CDR2 (germline): LNHNV, YYDKDF (reference sequence). Trimming removed 1 base from V and 0 bases from J, with 9 bases in between. CDR3 size: 15 residues. CDR3 in amino acids: CATSRVWLHQETQYF. The CDR3 DNA is TGTGCCACCAGCAGAGTTTGGCTCCACCAAGAGACCCAGTACTTC.

This clonotype has just a few counts. This chain connects TRBV12-3 or TRBV12-4 to TRBJ1-1; tentatively, D is TRBD1 (5 bases). V shed 6 bases and J shed 2 bases, with 16 bases lying between them. The length of the CDR3 is 15 residues. CDR3 DNA: TGTGCCAGCAGACCATCCGGCACAGGCAACACTGAAGCTTTCTTT. It encodes CASRPSGTGNTEAFF.

This clonotype occurred many times. V usage is TRBV10-3 and J usage is TRBJ2-3, with 12 bases lining up with TRBD2. Germline CDR1 reads ENHRY; CDR2 reads SYGVKD. V lost 5 bases, J lost 3 bases, and 6 bases stayed unmatched. The CDR3 totals 16 residues. CDR3 amino acids: CAISQLAGGSTDTQYF. CDR3 DNA sequence: TGTGCCATCAGTCAACTAGCGGGAGGTAGTACAGATACGCAGTATTTT.

Comment on this clonotype: A much larger clone lies one base from this, so it may be a read error. The rearrangement uses TRBV20-1 and TRBJ2-3, with D perhaps TRBD2 (6 bases). CDR1 and CDR2 from the germline V gene are DFQATT and SNEGSKA (reference sequence). This CDR3 is built from 15 residues. The CDR3 DNA sequence: TGCAGGGCTAGGCCACTAGCAACTAGCACAGATACGCAGTATTTT. Translated: CRARPLATSTDTQYF.

As to this clonotype: This may be a read error, as it is one base from a much larger clone. V is TRBV4-2 and J is TRBJ2-1, with D unresolved. The V gene's germline CDR1 is LGHNA and CDR2 YNFKEQ. There are 13 residues in the CDR3. Trimming took 2 bases from V and 10 from J, leaving 12 bases between them. The CDR3 here is CASSQPSSYEQFF. The DNA for the CDR3 is TGTGCCAGCAGCCAACCTTCCTCCTACGAGCAGTTCTTC.

The chain recombines TRBV12-3 or TRBV12-4 with TRBJ1-4, with D maybe TRBD1 (6 bases). V was clipped by 4 bases and J by 0 bases, with 24 bases between them. The CDR3 is 20 residues long. CDR3 protein: CASSCHHYPDSLTTNEKLFF. The CDR3 DNA reads as TGTGCCAGCAGTTGCCACCACTACCCGGACAGCCTTACAACTAATGAAAAACTGTTTTTT.

The chain links TRBV28 to TRBJ1-4; TRBD1 matches 8 bases. Germline loops: CDR1 MDHEN, CDR2 SYDVKM. The CDR3 loop spans 14 amino acids. The junction had 10 bases not matched to a gene; V was cut back by 3 bases and J by 13 bases. CDR3 nucleotides: TGTGCCAGCAGTTTGGGCAGGGGGCTCAAGGGACTGTTTTTT. It specifies CASSLGRGLKGLFF. The full variable domain, completed using reference TRBV28 and TRBJ1-4, is DVKVTQSSRYLVKRTGEKVFLECVQDMDHENMFWYRQDPGLGLRLIYFSYDVKMKEKGDIPEGYSVSREKKERFSLILESASTNQTSMYLCASSLGRGLKGLFFGSGTQLSVL.

This clonotype was found a few times. The genes are TRBV2 and TRBJ1-2; TRBD1 matches 9 bases. This CDR3 spans 14 amino acids. V lost 8 bases to trimming and J lost 8 bases; unmatched junction nucleotides: 12. Germline loops: CDR1 SNHLY, CDR2 FYNNEI. The DNA for the CDR3 is TGTGCCAGCGCGGCCCTAGGGACAGGGACCGGCTACACCTTC. Protein product: CASAALGTGTGYTF.

This clonotype was seen more than once but under ten times. This rearrangement joins TRBV6-6 to TRBJ1-1, with D maybe TRBD1 (5 bases). This CDR3 spans 15 amino acids. Trimming stripped 7 bases from V and 7 bases from J, with 22 bases between. Germline CDR1 is MNHNY and CDR2 is SVGAGI (reference sequence). CDR3 coding DNA: TGTGCCAGCACCTATACCAGCGGGGGAGACTTTGAAGCTTTCTTT. It is translated as CASTYTSGGDFEAFF.

This clonotype appeared a few times. The CDR3 is CSARVQSSYNSPLHF. DNA of the CDR3: TGCAGTGCTAGAGTCCAGAGCTCCTATAATTCACCCCTCCACTTT. The chain has TRBV20-1 and TRBJ1-6, with unresolved D. The germline V and J ends were trimmed by 1 base and 0 bases, with 7 bases remaining between them. Germline CDR1 is DFQATT and CDR2 is SNEGSKA (reference sequence). This CDR3 has 15 residues.

As for this clonotype: A read error is possible here, since a much larger clone lies one base away. The chain recombines TRBV6-5 with TRBJ2-1; D is uncertain. Germline V gives CDR1 MNHEY, CDR2 SVGAGI. The CDR3 has 11 residues. CDR3 amino acids: CASRYGRTQFF. The CDR3 coding sequence is TGTGCCAGCCGTTATGGCCGAACGCAGTTCTTC.

J is TRBJ2-1 and V is TRBV20-1; TRBD1 aligns across 10 bases. The CDR3 extends over 14 amino acids. V lost 2 bases and J lost 7; bases outside the gene matches: 5. The germline CDR1 and CDR2 sequences are DFQATT and SNEGSKA (reference sequence). CDR3 in amino acids: CSARPGQGRNEQFF. Written as DNA, the CDR3 is TGCAGTGCTAGACCGGGACAGGGGAGGAATGAGCAGTTCTTC.

In its sample, this clonotype was seen a few times. V usage is TRBV4-2 and J usage is TRBJ2-1; D is unclear. Trimming took 1 base from V and 0 from J, leaving 13 bases between them. The CDR3 covers 17 residues. The germline CDR1 and CDR2 sequences are LGHNA and YNFKEQ. CDR3 bases: TGTGCCAGCAGCCAAGGAACGGGTCCTACCTCCTACAATGAGCAGTTCTTC. It is translated as CASSQGTGPTSYNEQFF.

The gene calls are TRBV12-3 or TRBV12-4 and TRBJ2-7; a weak D match, TRBD2 (6 bases). The CDR3 has 14 residues. V shed 6 bases and J shed 1 base, with 13 bases lying between them. CDR3 in amino acids: CASRSQAGSYEQYF. CDR3 DNA sequence: TGTGCCAGCAGGTCCCAGGCGGGATCCTACGAGCAGTACTTC.

V gene TRBV20-1 combines with J gene TRBJ2-5, with TRBD2 as a possible D gene (5 bases). Trimming cost V 3 bases and J 3 bases, with 8 bases left between them. Germline assignment: CDR1 DFQATT and CDR2 SNEGSKA (reference sequence). This CDR3 is 12 amino acids long. CDR3 amino acids: CSASSAEETQYF. CDR3 nucleotides: TGCAGTGCTAGCTCAGCGGAAGAGACCCAGTACTTC.

The rearrangement links TRBV28 to TRBJ2-4; D call uncertain. Near its end, the DNA agrees better with TRBJ2-7, so the J call may be wrong. Germline CDR1 is MDHEN and CDR2 is SYDVKM. The CDR3 runs to 14 residues. CDR3 amino acids: CASSQPGRPYEQYF. The CDR3 region has the DNA TGTGCCAGCAGTCAACCCGGACGCCCGTACGAGCAGTACTTC.

The V and J genes are TRBV27 and TRBJ2-7, with TRBD2 identical over 11 bases. This CDR3 is built from 17 residues. V trimming: 0 bases; J trimming: 7 bases; junction bases outside the gene matches: 11. Germline V lookup: CDR1 MNHEY, CDR2 SMNVEV (reference sequence). CDR3 DNA sequence: TGTGCCAGCAGTTTATCCTTAGCGGGAGGGCCCTACAATGAGCAGTACTTC. Amino acid sequence: CASSLSLAGGPYNEQYF.

The chain employs TRBV6-5 and TRBJ1-3; 8 nucleotides line up with TRBD1. With 6 bases clipped from V and 2 bases from J, the junction kept 6 bases outside the gene matches. Germline lookup yields CDR1 MNHEY and CDR2 SVGAGI. CDR3 size: 15 residues. In DNA, the CDR3 is TGTGCCAGCAGGCCTGACAGGGGAACTGGAAACACCATATATTTT. Translation: CASRPDRGTGNTIYF.

In this sample, this clonotype turned up many times. The rearrangement joins TRBV29-1 to TRBJ2-5; the D call may be TRBD1 or TRBD2 (5 bases each). V lost 7 bases, J lost 3 bases, and 12 bases lay in between. This CDR3 has 12 amino acids. The germline gives CDR1 SQVTM, CDR2 ANQGSEA. CDR3 protein: CSAGPTEETQYF. Here the CDR3 DNA reads TGCAGCGCGGGGCCGACAGAAGAGACCCAGTACTTC.

This clonotype was counted ten times or more. V usage is TRBV5-1 and J usage is TRBJ2-1, with D possibly being TRBD2 (5 bases). CDR1 SGHRS and CDR2 YFSETQ come from the germline V gene. There are 13 residues in the CDR3. V was shortened by 4 bases and J by 3 bases, with 8 bases between the two germline ends. The DNA for the CDR3 is TGCGCCAGCAGCGGGAGTTTCTACAATGAGCAGTTCTTC. Amino acids: CASSGSFYNEQFF.

Note on this clonotype: A much larger clone differs by one base, so this may be a read error. The V and J genes are TRBV12-3 or TRBV12-4 and TRBJ2-3; D gene uncertain. This CDR3 contains 15 residues. The CDR3 DNA reads TGTGCCAGCGGACCCCGGGCCCAGAGCACAGATATGCAGTATTTT. It specifies CASGPRAQSTDMQYF.

V and J are TRBV10-3 and TRBJ2-6, with 7 positions matching TRBD2. The CDR3 consists of 15 residues. Germline-derived CDR1 and CDR2 are ENHRY and SYGVKD. With V trimmed by 8 bases and J by 0 bases, 4 bases remained unmatched. CDR3 residues: CAIRGDPSGANVLTF. Here the CDR3 DNA reads TGTGCCATCCGGGGGGACCCCTCTGGGGCCAACGTCCTGACTTTC.

The V call is TRBV5-1, the J call TRBJ1-2; 10 bases are shared with TRBD1. The germline CDR1 and CDR2 sequences are SGHRS and YFSETQ. The CDR3 length is 16 residues. Unmatched junction bases numbered 13, after V lost 7 bases and J lost 4 bases. CDR3 sequence: CASRDRGRLSPYGYTF. In DNA form, the CDR3 reads TGCGCCAGCCGCGACAGGGGGCGCTTATCACCCTATGGCTACACCTTC.

This clonotype was seen only once. This may be a read error, as it is one base from a much larger clone. The gene calls are TRBV29-1 and TRBJ2-5; D remains ambiguous. The DNA end is a closer match to TRBJ2-7, so the J assignment may be wrong. Germline V gene lookup returns CDR1 SQVTM and CDR2 ANQGSEA. The CDR3 extends over 11 amino acids. The CDR3: CSAEPGYEQYF. For the CDR3, the DNA is TGCAGCGCTGAGCCGGGCTACGAGCAGTACTTC.